The T cell receptor (beta chain) under discussion was sequenced for a study of CD8+ T cells in alopecia areata. On the study more broadly: Twice a day, 5 to 10 mg of oral tofacitinib was administered to treated patients.

V shed 3 bases and J shed 6 bases, with 15 bases lying between them. The CDR3 is 14 residues long. CDR1 and CDR2 from the germline V gene are SGHDN and FVKESK. Following RNA extraction, reverse transcription yielded cDNA that acted as the sequencing template. Produced via immunoSEQ multiplex PCR; TCRdb's table is partial and in-frame only. The repertoire consists of more than 100,000 clones, with approximately 58% occurring once and the leading ten covering roughly 4.5%. The study team obtained lesional scalp punch biopsies and peripheral blood from alopecia areata patients. Sorting separated CD4+ and CD8+ T cells out of PBMCs. Study-wide points: Researchers report lesional scalp, most notably alopecia totalis/universalis, outstripped normal scalp in clonality.

This clone was counted between two and nine times. Its antigen is unknown. This receptor was identified in a human donor with alopecia areata. The V gene is TRBV14, the J gene TRBJ2-7, with D perhaps TRBD1 (6 bases). Sequenced here: CD4+ T cells sorted from blood, sampled at week 0. The CDR3 DNA sequence: TGTGCCAGCAGCCAGGAGATACAGGGTTCCGAGCAGTACTTC. Its protein is CASSQEIQGSEQYF. The variable domain in full, completed from reference TRBV14 and TRBJ2-7, reads EAGVTQFPSHSVIEKGQTVTLRCDPISGHDNLYWYRRVMGKEIKFLLHFVKESKQDESGMPNNRFLAERTGGTYSTLKVQPAELEDSGVYFCASSQEIQGSEQYFGPGTRLTVT.